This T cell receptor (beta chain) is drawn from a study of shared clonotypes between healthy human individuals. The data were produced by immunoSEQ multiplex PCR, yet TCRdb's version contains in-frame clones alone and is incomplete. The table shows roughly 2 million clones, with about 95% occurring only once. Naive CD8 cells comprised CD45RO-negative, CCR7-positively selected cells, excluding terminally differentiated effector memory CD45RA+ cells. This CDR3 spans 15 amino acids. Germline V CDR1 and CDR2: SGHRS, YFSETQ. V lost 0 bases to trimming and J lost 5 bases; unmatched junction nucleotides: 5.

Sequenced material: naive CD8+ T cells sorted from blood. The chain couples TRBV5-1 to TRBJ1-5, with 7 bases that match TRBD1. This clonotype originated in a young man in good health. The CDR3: CASSLAGTAYQPQHF. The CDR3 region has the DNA TGCGCCAGCAGCTTGGCCGGGACAGCCTATCAGCCCCAGCATTTT. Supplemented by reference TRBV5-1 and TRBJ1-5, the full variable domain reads KAGVTQTPRYLIKTRGQQVTLSCSPISGHRSVSWYQQTPGQGLQFLFEYFSETQRNKGNFPGRFSGRQFSNSRSEMNVSTLELGDSALYLCASSLAGTAYQPQHFGDGTRLSIL.